Sequencing of this TCR beta chain was carried out in a study of PD-1 blockade in classical Hodgkin lymphoma. TCRdb's table, derived via immunoSEQ multiplex PCR, lists solely in-frame clones and lacks some. The data contain some 22,000 clones, about 80% of them singletons. Time point reported: cycle 4 day 1 (C4D1), after 6 weeks of nivolumab. No patient escaped relapse after autologous stem cell transplantation, and brentuximab vedotin exposure varied. Germline CDR1 is SNHLY and CDR2 is FYNNEI. Trimming took 6 bases from V and 5 from J; bases not matched to a gene: 7. This CDR3 is 14 amino acids long. The sequence derives from a human donor with classical Hodgkin lymphoma. The chain employs TRBV2 and TRBJ2-5; 9 bases agree with TRBD1. The sequences come from peripheral blood mononuclear cells (PBMCs), collected before the fourth cycle of nivolumab. The DNA of the CDR3 is TGTGCCAGCAGGACCGGGACAGGGAAGGAGACCCAGTACTTC. This sequence encodes CASRTGTGKETQYF. Using reference TRBV2 and TRBJ2-5 for the parts outside the CDR3, the full variable domain is EPEVTQTPSHQVTQMGQEVILRCVPISNHLYFYWYRQILGQKVEFLVSFYNNEISEKSEIFDDQFSVERPDGSNFTLKIRSTKLEDSAMYFCASRTGTGKETQYFGPGTRLLVL.